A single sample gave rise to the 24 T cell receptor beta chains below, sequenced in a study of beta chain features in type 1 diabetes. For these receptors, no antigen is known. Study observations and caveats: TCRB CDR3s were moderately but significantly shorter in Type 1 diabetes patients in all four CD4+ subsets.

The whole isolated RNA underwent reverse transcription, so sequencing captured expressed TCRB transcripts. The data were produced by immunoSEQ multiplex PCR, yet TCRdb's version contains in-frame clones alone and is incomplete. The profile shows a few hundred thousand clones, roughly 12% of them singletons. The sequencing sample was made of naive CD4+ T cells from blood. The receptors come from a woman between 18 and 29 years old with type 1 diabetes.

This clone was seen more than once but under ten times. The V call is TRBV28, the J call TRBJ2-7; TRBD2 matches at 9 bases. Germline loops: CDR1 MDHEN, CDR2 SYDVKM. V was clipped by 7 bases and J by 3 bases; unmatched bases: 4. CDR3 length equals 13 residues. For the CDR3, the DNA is TGTGCCAGCATTAGCGGGGGAAGCTACGAGCAGTACTTC. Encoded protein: CASISGGSYEQYF. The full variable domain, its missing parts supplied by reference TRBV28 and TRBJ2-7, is DVKVTQSSRYLVKRTGEKVFLECVQDMDHENMFWYRQDPGLGLRLIYFSYDVKMKEKGDIPEGYSVSREKKERFSLILESASTNQTSMYLCASISGGSYEQYFGPGTRLTVT.

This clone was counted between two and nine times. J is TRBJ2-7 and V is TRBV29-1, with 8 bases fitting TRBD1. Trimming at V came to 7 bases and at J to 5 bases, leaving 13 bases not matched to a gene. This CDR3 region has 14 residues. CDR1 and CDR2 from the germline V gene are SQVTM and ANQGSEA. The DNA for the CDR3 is TGCAGCGCGAGAATAGGTGACAGGGGTAACGAGCAGTACTTC. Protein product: CSARIGDRGNEQYF.

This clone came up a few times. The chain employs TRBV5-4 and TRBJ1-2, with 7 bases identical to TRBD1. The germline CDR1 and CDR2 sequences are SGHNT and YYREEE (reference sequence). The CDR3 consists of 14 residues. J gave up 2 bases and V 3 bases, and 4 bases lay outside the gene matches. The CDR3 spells CASSSGTANYGYTF. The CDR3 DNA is TGTGCCAGCAGCTCCGGGACAGCGAACTATGGCTACACCTTC.

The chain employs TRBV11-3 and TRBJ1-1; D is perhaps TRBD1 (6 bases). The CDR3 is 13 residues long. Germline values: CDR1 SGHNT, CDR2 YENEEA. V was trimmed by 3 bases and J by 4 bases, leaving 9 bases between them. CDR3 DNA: TGTGCCAGCAGCTTGTCAGGGGTCACTGAAGCTTTCTTT. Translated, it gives CASSLSGVTEAFF.

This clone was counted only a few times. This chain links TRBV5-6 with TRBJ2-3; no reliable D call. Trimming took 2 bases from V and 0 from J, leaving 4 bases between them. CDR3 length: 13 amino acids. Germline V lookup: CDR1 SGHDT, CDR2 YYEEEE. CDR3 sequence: CASSFPSTDTQYF. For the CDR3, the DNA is TGTGCCAGCAGCTTTCCTAGCACAGATACGCAGTATTTT.

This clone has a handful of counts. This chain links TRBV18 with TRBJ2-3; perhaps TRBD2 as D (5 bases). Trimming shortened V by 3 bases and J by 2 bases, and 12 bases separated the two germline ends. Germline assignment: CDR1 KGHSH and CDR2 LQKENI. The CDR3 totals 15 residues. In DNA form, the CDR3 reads TGTGCCAGCTCACCGTCTGAGGACTTCACAGATACGCAGTATTTT. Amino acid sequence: CASSPSEDFTDTQYF.

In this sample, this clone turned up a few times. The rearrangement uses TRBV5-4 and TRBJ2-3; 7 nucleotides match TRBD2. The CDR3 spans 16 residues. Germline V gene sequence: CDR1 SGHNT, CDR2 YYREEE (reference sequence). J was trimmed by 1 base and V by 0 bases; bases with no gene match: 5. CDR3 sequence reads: CASSLGQRGGTDTQYF. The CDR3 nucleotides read TGTGCCAGCAGCTTGGGGCAGCGGGGTGGCACAGATACGCAGTATTTT.

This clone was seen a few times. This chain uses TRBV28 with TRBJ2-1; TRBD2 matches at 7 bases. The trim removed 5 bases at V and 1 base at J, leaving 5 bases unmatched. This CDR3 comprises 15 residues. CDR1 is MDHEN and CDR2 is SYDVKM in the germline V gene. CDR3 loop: CASSPAGASYNEQFF. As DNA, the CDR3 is TGTGCCAGCAGTCCTGCGGGAGCTTCCTACAATGAGCAGTTCTTC.

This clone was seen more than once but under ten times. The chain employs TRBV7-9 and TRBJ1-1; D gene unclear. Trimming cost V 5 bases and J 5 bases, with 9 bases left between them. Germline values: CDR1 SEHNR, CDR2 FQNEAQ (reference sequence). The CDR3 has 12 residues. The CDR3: CASSPERTEAFF. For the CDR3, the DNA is TGTGCCAGCAGCCCCGAGAGGACTGAAGCTTTCTTT.

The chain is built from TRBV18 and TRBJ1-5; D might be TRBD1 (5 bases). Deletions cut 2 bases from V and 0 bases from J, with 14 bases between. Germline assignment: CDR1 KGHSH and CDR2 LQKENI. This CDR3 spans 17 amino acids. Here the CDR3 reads CASSPGVAGLSNQPQHF. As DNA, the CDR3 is TGTGCCAGCTCACCAGGTGTTGCGGGGCTTAGCAATCAGCCCCAGCATTTT.

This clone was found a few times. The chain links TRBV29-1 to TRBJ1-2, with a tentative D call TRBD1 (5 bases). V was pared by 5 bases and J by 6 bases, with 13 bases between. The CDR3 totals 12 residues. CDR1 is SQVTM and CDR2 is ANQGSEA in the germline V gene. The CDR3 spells CSVNLQAHGYTF. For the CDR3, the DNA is TGCAGCGTTAATTTACAGGCGCATGGCTACACCTTC.

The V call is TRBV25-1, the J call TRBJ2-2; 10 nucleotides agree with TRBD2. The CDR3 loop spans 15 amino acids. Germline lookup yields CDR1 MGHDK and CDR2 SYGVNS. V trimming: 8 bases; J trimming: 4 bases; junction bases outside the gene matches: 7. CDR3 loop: CASRKRGGLTGELFF. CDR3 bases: TGTGCCAGCCGGAAGCGGGGGGGCCTCACCGGGGAGCTGTTTTTT.

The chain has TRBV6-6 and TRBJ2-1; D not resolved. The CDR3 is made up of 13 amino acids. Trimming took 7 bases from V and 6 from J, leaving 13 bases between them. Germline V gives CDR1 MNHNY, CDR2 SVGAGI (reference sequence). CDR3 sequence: CASTLSRTNEQFF. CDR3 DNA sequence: TGTGCCAGCACCCTATCGCGAACCAATGAGCAGTTCTTC.

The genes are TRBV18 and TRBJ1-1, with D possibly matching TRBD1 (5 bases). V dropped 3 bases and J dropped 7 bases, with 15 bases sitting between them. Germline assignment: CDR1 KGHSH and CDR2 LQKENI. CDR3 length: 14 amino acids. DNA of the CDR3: TGTGCCAGCTCACCCAGCGTCAGGGCCTATGAAGCTTTCTTT. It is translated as CASSPSVRAYEAFF.

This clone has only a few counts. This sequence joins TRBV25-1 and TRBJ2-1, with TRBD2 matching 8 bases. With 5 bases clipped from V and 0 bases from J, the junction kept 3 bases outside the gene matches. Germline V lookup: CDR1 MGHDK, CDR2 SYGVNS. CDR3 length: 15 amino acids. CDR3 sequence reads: CASSPGGGSYNEQFF. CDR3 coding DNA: TGTGCCAGCAGTCCGGGAGGGGGCTCCTACAATGAGCAGTTCTTC.

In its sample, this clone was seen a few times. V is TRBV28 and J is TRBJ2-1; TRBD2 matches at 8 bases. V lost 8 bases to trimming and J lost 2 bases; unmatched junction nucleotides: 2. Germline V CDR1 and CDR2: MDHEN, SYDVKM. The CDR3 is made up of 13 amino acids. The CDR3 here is CASYSGTYNEQFF. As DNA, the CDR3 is TGTGCCAGCTATAGCGGGACCTACAATGAGCAGTTCTTC.

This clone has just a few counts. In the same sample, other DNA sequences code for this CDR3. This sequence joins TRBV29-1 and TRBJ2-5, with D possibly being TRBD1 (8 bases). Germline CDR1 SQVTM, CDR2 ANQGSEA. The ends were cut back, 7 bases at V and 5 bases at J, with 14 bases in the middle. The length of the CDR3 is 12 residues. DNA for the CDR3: TGCAGCGCCGACAGGGGAGGGGAGACCCAGTACTTC. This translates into CSADRGGETQYF.

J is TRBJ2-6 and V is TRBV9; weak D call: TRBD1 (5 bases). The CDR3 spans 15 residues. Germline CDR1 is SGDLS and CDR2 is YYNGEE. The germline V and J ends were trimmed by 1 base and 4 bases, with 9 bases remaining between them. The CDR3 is CASSVSGSGANVLTF. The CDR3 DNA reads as TGTGCCAGCAGCGTATCAGGGTCCGGGGCCAACGTCCTGACTTTC. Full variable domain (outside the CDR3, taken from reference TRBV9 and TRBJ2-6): DSGVTQTPKHLITATGQRVTLRCSPRSGDLSVYWYQQSLDQGLQFLIQYYNGEERAKGNILERFSAQQFPDLHSELNLSSLELGDSALYFCASSVSGSGANVLTFGAGSRLTVL.

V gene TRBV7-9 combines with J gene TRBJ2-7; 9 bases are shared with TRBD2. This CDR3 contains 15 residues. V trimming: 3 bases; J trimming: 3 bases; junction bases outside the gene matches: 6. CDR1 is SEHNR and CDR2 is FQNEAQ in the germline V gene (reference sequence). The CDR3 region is CASSFGVAGDYEQYF. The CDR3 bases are TGTGCCAGCAGCTTCGGGGTAGCGGGGGACTACGAGCAGTACTTC.

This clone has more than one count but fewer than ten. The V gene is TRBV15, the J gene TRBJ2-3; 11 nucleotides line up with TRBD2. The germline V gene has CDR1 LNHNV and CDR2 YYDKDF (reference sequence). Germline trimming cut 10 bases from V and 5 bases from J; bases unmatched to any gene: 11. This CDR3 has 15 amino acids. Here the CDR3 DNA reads TGTGCCAACCGCAGACTAGCGGGACTTAAAGATACGCAGTATTTT. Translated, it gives CANRRLAGLKDTQYF.

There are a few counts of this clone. In DNA, the CDR3 is TGTGCCAGCAGCCTCCCGACCGGGACAGGAGAGACCCAGTACTTC. Its protein product is CASSLPTGTGETQYF. The V call is TRBV5-4, the J call TRBJ2-5; TRBD1 agrees at 8 bases. This CDR3 is built from 15 residues. V was pared by 4 bases and J by 4 bases, with 9 bases of the junction left unmatched. The germline V gene has CDR1 SGHNT and CDR2 YYREEE (reference sequence).

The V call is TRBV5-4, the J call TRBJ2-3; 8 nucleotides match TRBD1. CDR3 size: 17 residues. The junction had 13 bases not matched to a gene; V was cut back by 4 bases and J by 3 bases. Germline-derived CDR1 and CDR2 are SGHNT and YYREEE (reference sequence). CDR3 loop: CASSERNRGILTDTQYF. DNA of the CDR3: TGTGCCAGCAGCGAAAGGAACAGGGGGATCCTGACAGATACGCAGTATTTT.

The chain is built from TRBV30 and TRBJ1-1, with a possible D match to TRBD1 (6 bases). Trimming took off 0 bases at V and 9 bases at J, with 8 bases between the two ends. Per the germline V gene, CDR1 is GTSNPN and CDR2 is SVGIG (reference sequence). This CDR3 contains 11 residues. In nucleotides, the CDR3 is TGTGCCTGGAGTGTACAGGGACAAGCTTTCTTT. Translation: CAWSVQGQAFF.

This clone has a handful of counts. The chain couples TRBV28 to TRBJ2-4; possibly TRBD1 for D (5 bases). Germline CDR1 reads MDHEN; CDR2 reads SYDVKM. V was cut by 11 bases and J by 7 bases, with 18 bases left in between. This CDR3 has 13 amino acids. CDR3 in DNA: TGTGCCGTCCTTGGGGCAGTATTGAACATTCAGTACTTC. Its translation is CAVLGAVLNIQYF.